Listed below are T cell receptor beta chains from one sample, sequenced in a study of blood T cell repertoires in COVID-19. Sequenced by immunoSEQ multiplex PCR; TCRdb stores in-frame clones only, minus some. The table lists more than 200,000 clones, more than 80% of them singletons. Sequenced material: PBMCs or T cells enriched from blood (not recorded which). The receptor set was obtained from a man in his fifties or sixties who had recovered from COVID-19. The CDR3 runs from the conserved cysteine through the conserved F or W. A D gene is named only where the DNA matches it firmly.

TRBV3-1/TRBV3-2,NA,CASSQVGSDGYTF
TRBV18,NA,CASSPYRMQGTDTQYF
TRBV19,NA,CASSRGSGGMNTEAFF
TRBV7-9,NA,CASTPREEETQYF
TRBV9,NA,CASSAGGGAVYNEQFF
TRBV2,NA,CASSGQSYGYTF
TRBV5-1,NA,CASSLEGRGVDTQYF
TRBV18,TRBD1,CASSRDRGPHYNEQFF
TRBV11-3,NA,CASSRGGTANTGELFF
TRBV6-5,TRBD1,CASSHDRGNQPQHF
TRBV19,TRBD2,CASSMRGGSDEQYF
TRBV5-6,NA,CASSSGLSGNTIYF
TRBV2,NA,CASSRAVGSTRGETQYF
TRBV10-3,NA,CAISEMAGDTEAFF
TRBV18,NA,CASSPVLSEAFF
TRBV25-1,NA,CASSEYGYEKLFF
TRBV20-1,TRBD2,CSVGGDEQFF
TRBV4-2,NA,CASSQAWTSAKNIQYF
TRBV6-5,NA,CASSYSVTGALYGYTF
TRBV7-6,NA,CASSLGTGKTYEQYF
TRBV7-2,NA,CASSFGQLATDTQYF
TRBV5-1,NA,CASSLARAEQFF
TRBV18,NA,CASSQQGFGYGYTF
TRBV24-1,TRBD1,CATSEDGTGGQDTQYF
TRBV6-1,TRBD2,CASSDAAGGYNEQFF
TRBV18,TRBD1,CASLRTGKRTGELFF
TRBV5-1,TRBD1,CASSPRTGGSGNTIYF
TRBV10-3,NA,CAISPRMDSMNTEAFF
TRBV2,TRBD1,CASSAGTGPYEQYF
TRBV5-1,TRBD1,CASSLEGAHGSGANVLTF
TRBV12-3/TRBV12-4,NA,CASRGAEISLHF
TRBV19,NA,CASSPPGNQPQHF
TRBV11-3,NA,CASSFSRNTDTQYF
TRBV12-3/TRBV12-4,NA,CASSLGSGDTQYF
TRBV11-3,NA,CASSSREMNTEAFF